This T cell receptor beta chain comes out of a study of cytomegalovirus exposure and HLA in healthy donors. Germline CDR1 reads LNHDA; CDR2 reads SQIVND (reference sequence). V shed 8 bases and J shed 3 bases, with 19 bases lying between them. This CDR3 has 15 residues. Regarding the study as a whole: Later analysis suggested links between common viral pathogens and several top significant clusters.

13 Jbeta primers and 60 Vbeta primers were used for the PCR. Method: immunoSEQ multiplex PCR; TCRdb's copy keeps in-frame clones and lacks some. The repertoire holds 160,000 or so clones, 84% seen once, with roughly 1.9% in the top ten. As regards this clone: Its matching antigen is unknown.

The sequenced sample was PBMCs. The rearrangement uses TRBV19 and TRBJ1-2; D gene unclear. The clonotype was recovered from a man aged 18 to 30 in good health and CMV-seronegative. CDR3 region: CASGGGWASDYGYTF. CDR3 in DNA: TGTGCCAGTGGCGGCGGGTGGGCTAGCGACTATGGCTACACCTTC.